This T cell receptor beta chain came from a study of metastatic and nonmetastatic thyroid tumors. Points from the study as a whole: Benign nodules were reported to have significantly lower TCR beta diversity than malignant thyroid tumors, in blood and tumor.

Patients underwent thyroid surgery, and none had received any treatment before it. Trimming pared 5 bases from V and 7 bases from J, leaving 18 bases between. Germline V CDR1 and CDR2: MRHNA, SNTAGT. The CDR3 contains 15 residues. MiXCR reprocessed the PCR reads for TCRdb. The top ten hold 25% to 35% of the sample, which has 20,000 or so clones, approximately 9.9% seen once. Turning to this clone: Its target is not known.

V and J are TRBV6-4 and TRBJ1-3; D perhaps matches TRBD1 (5 bases). The specimen was blood. The clonotype originates from a female donor with papillary thyroid cancer or a benign thyroid nodule (not recorded which). Some clones in this sample may be carry-over from other donors' samples. The CDR3 reads CASSLTIDSGNTIYF. DNA for the CDR3: TGTGCCAGCAGTCTAACCATCGACAGCGGGAACACCATATATTTT.